A single T cell receptor (beta chain) is shown here with its context. This clone's antigen is unknown. Per-nucleotide qualities are absent, and no much larger clonotype sits a single base away. Library method: the immunoSEQ multiplex PCR assay. For the multiplex PCR, a mixture combining 60 forward primers for TCR Vbeta segments and 13 reverse primers for TCR Jbeta segments was used. The CDR3 region of rearranged TCR beta genes was amplified from genomic DNA by a multiplex PCR assay. The amplified TCR beta libraries were sequenced on the Illumina HiSeq System as 87-base-pair reads. Turning to the authors' computational methods: A later analysis counted some 74 million unique TCR beta chains across the 666 repertoires, and 9 million to 14 million of these chains were shared by at least two donors. Raw reads were error-corrected and collapsed into unique sequences with a nearest-neighbor algorithm that merged closely related sequences to remove PCR and sequencing errors. V, D and J gene segments were assigned by aligning CDR3 sequences to IMGT reference sequences. For a sequence to be retained, a match of at least six nucleotides to both a V gene segment and a J gene segment was required. A rearrangement was called productive if the CDR3 had no stop codons and remained in frame with V and J, and every other rearrangement was called non-productive. CDR3 was defined by IMGT convention, running from the second conserved V-encoded cysteine to the conserved J-encoded phenylalanine. The earlier analysis of about 590 of the donors excluded sequences that lacked an unambiguous match to a single V gene segment. In an earlier analysis of approximately 610 of the donors, V segments were called functional above 56.7% productive rearrangements and were called segregating when the between-donor standard deviation exceeded 5%. To diagnose cytomegalovirus status from the catalog of TCR beta chain sequences, a statistical classification framework was built. In a later analysis, TCR nucleotide sequences were compared against IMGT/GENE-DB human TR gene sequences so that V and J genes could be assigned. In a later analysis, CDR3 sequences and most-parsimonious VDJ recombination scenarios were assigned using the TCRdist pipeline. In a later analysis, each TCR beta chain was defined by its CDR3 amino acid sequence together with its V-gene family, and reads without a unique V-gene family were excluded. In a later analysis, 450 to 600 highly shared, low-generation-probability nucleotide sequences were removed to address suspected cross-contamination and a sequencing artifact. For each public chain, a later analysis derived a clonal expansion index from normalized ranks of inferred template counts within each repertoire. In a later analysis, generation probabilities were computed with a VDJ recombination model fitted to out-of-frame rearrangements, and the resulting probabilities were checked against IGoR. In a later analysis, TCR-TCR, TCR-HLA and TCR-CMV co-occurrence was scored with hypergeometric tests, and a repertoire-size bias correction was applied to TCR pairs. False discovery rates were estimated in a later analysis by permuting HLA or CMV assignments 20 times. In a later analysis, co-occurring TCRs were grouped using DBSCAN, with TCRdist sequence similarity added in when clustering inside HLA-allele-positive subsets. For co-occurrence clustering, repertoires with fewer than 30,000 or more than 120,000 public chains were excluded, along with several repertoires with anomalous nucleotide sharing. The source is immuneACCESS, and TCRdb retained only in-frame sequences with V and J called. Part of the clones is not carried over; for the studies checked, unresolved V genes explain less than half of this, and the remainder is unexplained. The DNA gave D and trimming, while V, J and clone size come from that table. This sample comprises some 130,000 clones, roughly 78% of them detected only once. Of the sample, around 3.3% is held by the ten largest clones.

The sample belongs to a study of cytomegalovirus exposure and HLA in healthy donors (dated 2017 in TCRdb). About the investigation overall: According to an earlier analysis of a few hundred of the donors, about 170 million T cells yielded roughly 110 million unique TCR beta sequences and around 300 Gb of sequence data. Typing coverage varied by locus: 629-630 donors for A, B, C, DRB1 and DQB1; around 560 for DQA1; around 570 for DPA1; under 490 for DPB1. Several DR-DQ haplotypes were treated as single units for association and clustering because of strong linkage in the cohort. Along with the approximately 620-subject first cohort, a separate validation cohort of over a hundred different subjects was used. To decide whether each TCR beta V gene segment behaved as functional or pseudogenic, an earlier analysis of 587 of the donors relied on high-throughput TCR beta sequencing. A later genetic analysis used genome-wide SNP genotypes for about 60% of the roughly 670 donors, treating that subset as a discovery cohort. Rather than using new phenotypic data, the later analysis identified candidate immune exposures from TCR beta sequences and from how often those sequences occurred across donors. Using immunosequencing, the study profiled T cell repertoires from about 650 subjects and related those repertoires to cytomegalovirus serostatus. The study was designed to test whether signatures of past pathogen exposure could be identified by cataloging public T cell receptors. Donor age, sex, ethnicity and CMV serostatus were compiled alongside the repertoire data. Among some 410 genotyped donors of the cohort, an average of about 240,000 unique TCR beta nucleotide sequences were sequenced per donor, around a sixth of them non-productive. To predict cytomegalovirus infection status, the study brought together high-throughput TCR immunosequencing, statistical association of individual TCRs with disease status, and machine learning. Around 320 gigabases of sequencing data and 70 million to 100 million unique TCR sequences were included in an early release covering 500 to 750 HLA-typed donors. Class I and class II HLA loci were covered by the typing at four-digit resolution. Every repertoire in the discovery cohort had been generated on one and the same sequencing platform. A later analysis re-analyzed previously published TCR beta repertoires from about 730 donors and added high-resolution HLA genotyping to study TCR occurrence patterns. The genetic ancestry cluster associated with self-reported Caucasian donors included approximately 85% of the roughly 400 genotyped donors.

Paper-wide results and their limitations: According to a later analysis, TCR association rates differed among HLA loci, with DRB1 alleles showing the most associated TCRs and HLA-C alleles showing the fewest. Presence/absence analyses assumed roughly uniform sequencing depth across donors, an assumption that may not hold. Because counts were too low, seventeen rarely observed V segments, including chromosome 9 orphons, were excluded from the earlier analysis of a few hundred of the donors. At a false discovery rate of 0.05, a later analysis linked approximately 18,000 TCR beta sequences to specific HLA alleles. Because HLA typing was missing for some donors at each locus, association tests included only the typed subset. The study listed approximately 160 TCR beta chains as associated with cytomegalovirus. Most TCR sequences were seen in very few donors, while some public TCRs were found in many individuals. Assigning TCR associations to individual alleles was difficult when HLA alleles, especially DR and DQ, strongly co-occurred. V-gene and J-gene trimming of TCR beta chains was associated with a missense DCLRE1C variant in a later genetic analysis, and the association was replicated in an independent cohort. This cohort had only TCR beta chains sequenced, and the lack of alpha or paired-chain data limited which features could be detected. The classifier was reported to diagnose cytomegalovirus status with high specificity and sensitivity in both the original cohort and the validation cohort. An earlier analysis of approximately 500 of the donors showed that most TCR beta V segments appeared in productive rearrangements either about 87% or about 30% of the time, which broadly matched IMGT annotations. In a later analysis, HLA-associated TCR beta chains were found to be more clonally expanded and to have lower generation probabilities than equally common non-associated chains. A cluster of highly shared sequence variants was judged likely to be a technical artifact of the sequencing pipeline. A further reported finding was that TCR beta sequences accurately predicted the HLA-A and HLA-B alleles for most subjects in the first cohort. Linkage disequilibrium might explain the correlated functional status among segregating V segments, but an unknown experimental factor could not be excluded. Compared with the roughly 670-donor mean, donors in an Asian-associated ancestry cluster had fewer N-insertions in productive TCRs, according to a later genetic analysis. According to a later analysis, parvovirus B19, influenza, CMV and Epstein-Barr virus appeared linked to several top co-occurrence clusters. In vitro tests confirmed that a few of the cytomegalovirus-associated TCR beta chains recognize cytomegalovirus antigens. Immune exposure information for the cohort was limited to CMV serostatus. Because the 87-base-pair reads could not distinguish some IMGT-functional V segments, including TRBV6-2 and TRBV6-3, those segments were excluded. According to the authors, the approach could potentially be generalized to other disease states and immunological phenotypes. Most CMV-associated TCR beta chains appeared to be HLA-restricted in a later analysis, and the HLA associations seemed to be driven largely by CMV exposure.

V is cut by 5 bases and J by 7 bases, and the space between the germline ends is 15 bases. Spanning cysteine to phenylalanine, the CDR3 consists of 14 amino acids. Of the read, only the CDR3 DNA is kept; its 42 bases are in frame from base 1. CDR1 and CDR2 (MNHNS, SASEGT) derive from the germline V gene. The cohort comprised fewer than 750 healthy bone marrow donors. Cohort members were all nominally healthy when sampled, although unrecorded immune exposures were likely present. The donor tested CMV seronegative, placing the donor among the 350 to 400 seronegative members of the cohort. Each donor provided a peripheral blood sample, and peripheral blood mononuclear cells were used for TCR beta sequencing. The Qiagen DNeasy Blood Extraction Kit was used to extract genomic DNA from the blood cell samples.

The chain employs TRBV6-1 and TRBJ2-1; D gene: possibly TRBD2, on 5 matching bases. This sequence originates from a male donor in good health and CMV-seronegative. Source material: PBMCs. The nucleotide sequence is TGTGCCAGCAGTTCAGGACCCGAGCGGAATGAGCAGTTCTTC. This codes for CASSSGPERNEQFF.